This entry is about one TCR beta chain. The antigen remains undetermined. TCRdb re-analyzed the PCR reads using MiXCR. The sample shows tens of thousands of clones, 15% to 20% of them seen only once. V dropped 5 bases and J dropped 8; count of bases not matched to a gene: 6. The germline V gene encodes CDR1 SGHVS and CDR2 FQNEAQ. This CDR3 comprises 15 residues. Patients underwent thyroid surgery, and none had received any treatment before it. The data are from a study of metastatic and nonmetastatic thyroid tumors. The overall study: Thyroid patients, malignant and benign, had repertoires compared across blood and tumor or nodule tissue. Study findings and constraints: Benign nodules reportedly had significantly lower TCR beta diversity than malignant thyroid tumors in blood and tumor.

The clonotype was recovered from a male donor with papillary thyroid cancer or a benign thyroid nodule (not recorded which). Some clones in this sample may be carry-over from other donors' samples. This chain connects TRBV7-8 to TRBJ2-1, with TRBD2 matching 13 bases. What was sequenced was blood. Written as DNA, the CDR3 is TGTGCCAGCAGCCCCGGACTAGCGGGAGTCGATGAGCAGTTCTTC. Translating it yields CASSPGLAGVDEQFF.